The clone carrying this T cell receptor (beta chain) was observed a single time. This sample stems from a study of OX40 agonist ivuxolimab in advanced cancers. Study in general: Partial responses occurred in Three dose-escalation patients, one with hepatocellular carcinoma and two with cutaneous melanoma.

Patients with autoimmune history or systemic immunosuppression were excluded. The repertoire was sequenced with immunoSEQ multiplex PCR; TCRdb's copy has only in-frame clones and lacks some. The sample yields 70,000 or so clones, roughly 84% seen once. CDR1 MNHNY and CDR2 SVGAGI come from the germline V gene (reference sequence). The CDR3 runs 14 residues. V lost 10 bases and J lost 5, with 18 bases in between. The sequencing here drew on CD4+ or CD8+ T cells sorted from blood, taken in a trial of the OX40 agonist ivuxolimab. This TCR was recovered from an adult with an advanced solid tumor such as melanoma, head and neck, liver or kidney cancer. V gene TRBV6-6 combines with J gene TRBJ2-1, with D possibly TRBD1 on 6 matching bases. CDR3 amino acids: CATWGRGSDNEQFF. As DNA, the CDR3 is TGTGCCACCTGGGGCAGGGGATCCGACAATGAGCAGTTCTTC.